This TCR beta chain was profiled in a study of control samples from healthy donors and cancer patients. Germline loops: CDR1 SEHNR, CDR2 FQNEAQ (reference sequence). Trimming cost V 4 bases and J 3 bases, with 11 bases left between them. The CDR3 is made up of 14 amino acids. The method was immunoSEQ multiplex PCR; TCRdb's version includes in-frame clones alone and lacks a portion of them. Found here are 100,000 to 150,000 clones, less than 90% of them singletons; the top ten hold 1.5% to 2%. The chain couples TRBV7-9 to TRBJ2-3; D is ambiguous. This clonotype originated in a man aged 18-30 years in good health. Sequenced: blood. The CDR3 spells CASSSSAVTDTQYF. The CDR3 nucleotides are TGTGCCAGCAGCTCCTCGGCGGTTACAGATACGCAGTATTTT.